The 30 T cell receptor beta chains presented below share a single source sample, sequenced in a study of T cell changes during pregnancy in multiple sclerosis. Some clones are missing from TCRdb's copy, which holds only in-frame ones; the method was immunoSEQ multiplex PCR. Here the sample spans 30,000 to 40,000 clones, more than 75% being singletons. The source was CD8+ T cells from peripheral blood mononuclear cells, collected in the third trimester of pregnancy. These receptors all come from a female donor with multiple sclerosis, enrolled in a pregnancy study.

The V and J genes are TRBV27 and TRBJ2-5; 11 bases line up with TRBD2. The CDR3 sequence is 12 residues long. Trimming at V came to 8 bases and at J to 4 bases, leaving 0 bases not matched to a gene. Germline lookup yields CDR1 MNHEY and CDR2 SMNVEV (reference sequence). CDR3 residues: CASGLAGETQYF. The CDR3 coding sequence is TGTGCCAGCGGACTAGCGGGAGAGACCCAGTACTTC.

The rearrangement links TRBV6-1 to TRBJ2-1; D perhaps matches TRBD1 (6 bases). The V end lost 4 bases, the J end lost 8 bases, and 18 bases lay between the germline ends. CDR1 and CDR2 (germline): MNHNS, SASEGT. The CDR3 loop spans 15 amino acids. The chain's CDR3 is CASSGGASRGDEQFF. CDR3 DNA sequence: TGTGCCAGCAGTGGTGGGGCTAGCAGGGGCGATGAGCAGTTCTTC.

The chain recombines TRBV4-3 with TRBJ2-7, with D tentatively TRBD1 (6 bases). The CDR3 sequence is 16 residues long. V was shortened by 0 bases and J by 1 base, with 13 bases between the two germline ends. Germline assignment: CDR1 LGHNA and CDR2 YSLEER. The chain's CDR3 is CASSQDGGQWSYEQYF. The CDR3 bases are TGCGCCAGCAGCCAAGATGGCGGACAGTGGTCCTACGAGCAGTACTTC.

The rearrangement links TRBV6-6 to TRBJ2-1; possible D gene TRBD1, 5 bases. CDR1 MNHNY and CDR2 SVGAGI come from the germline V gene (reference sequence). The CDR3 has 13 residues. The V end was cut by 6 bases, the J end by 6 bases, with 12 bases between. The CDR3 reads CASRLDTINEQFF. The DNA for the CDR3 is TGTGCCAGCAGACTGGACACAATCAATGAGCAGTTCTTC.

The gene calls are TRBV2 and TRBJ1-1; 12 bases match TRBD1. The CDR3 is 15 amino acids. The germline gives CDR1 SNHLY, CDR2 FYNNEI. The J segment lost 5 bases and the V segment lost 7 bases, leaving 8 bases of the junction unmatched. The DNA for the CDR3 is TGTGCCAGCACCCCGGGACAGGGGGCGCATACTGAAGCTTTCTTT. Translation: CASTPGQGAHTEAFF. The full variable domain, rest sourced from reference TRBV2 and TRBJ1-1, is EPEVTQTPSHQVTQMGQEVILRCVPISNHLYFYWYRQILGQKVEFLVSFYNNEISEKSEIFDDQFSVERPDGSNFTLKIRSTKLEDSAMYFCASTPGQGAHTEAFFGQGTRLTVV.

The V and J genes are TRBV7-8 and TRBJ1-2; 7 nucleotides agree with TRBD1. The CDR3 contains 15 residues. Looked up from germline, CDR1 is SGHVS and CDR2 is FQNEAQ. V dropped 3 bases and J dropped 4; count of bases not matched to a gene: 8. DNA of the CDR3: TGTGCCAGCAGCTTCGACTTGACAGGGACCTATGGCTACACCTTC. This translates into CASSFDLTGTYGYTF. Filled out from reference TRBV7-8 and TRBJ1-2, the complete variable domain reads GAGVSQSPRYKVAKRGQDVALRCDPISGHVSLFWYQQALGQGPEFLTYFQNEAQLDKSGLPSDRFFAERPEGSVSTLKIQRTQQEDSAVYLCASSFDLTGTYGYTFGSGTRLTVV.

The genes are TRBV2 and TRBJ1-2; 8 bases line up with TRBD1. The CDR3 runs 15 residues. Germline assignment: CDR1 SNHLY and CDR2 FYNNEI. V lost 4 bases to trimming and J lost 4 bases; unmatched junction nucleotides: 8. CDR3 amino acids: CASSGSRTGFYGYTF. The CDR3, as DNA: TGTGCCAGCAGTGGATCAAGGACAGGGTTCTATGGCTACACCTTC. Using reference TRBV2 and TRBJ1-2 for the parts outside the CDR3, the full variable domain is EPEVTQTPSHQVTQMGQEVILRCVPISNHLYFYWYRQILGQKVEFLVSFYNNEISEKSEIFDDQFSVERPDGSNFTLKIRSTKLEDSAMYFCASSGSRTGFYGYTFGSGTRLTVV.

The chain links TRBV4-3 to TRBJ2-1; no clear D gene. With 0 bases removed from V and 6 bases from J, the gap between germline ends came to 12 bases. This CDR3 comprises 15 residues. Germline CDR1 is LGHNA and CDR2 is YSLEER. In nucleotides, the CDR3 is TGCGCCAGCAGCCAAGATCTTAATCCGGTCAATGAGCAGTTCTTC. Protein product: CASSQDLNPVNEQFF.

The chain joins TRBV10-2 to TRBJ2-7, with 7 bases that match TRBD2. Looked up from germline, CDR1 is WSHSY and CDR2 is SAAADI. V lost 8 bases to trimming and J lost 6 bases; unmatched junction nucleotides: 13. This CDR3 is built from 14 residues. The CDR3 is CASGAQLGGIEQYF. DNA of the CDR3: TGCGCCAGCGGCGCACAGCTCGGGGGGATCGAGCAGTACTTC.

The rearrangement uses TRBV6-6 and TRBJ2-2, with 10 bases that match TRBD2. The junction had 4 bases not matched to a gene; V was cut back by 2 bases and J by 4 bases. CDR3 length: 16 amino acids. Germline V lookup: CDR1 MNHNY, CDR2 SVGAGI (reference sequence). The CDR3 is CASSYLAGEFTGELFF. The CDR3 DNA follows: TGTGCCAGCAGTTACCTAGCGGGGGAATTCACCGGGGAGCTGTTTTTT.

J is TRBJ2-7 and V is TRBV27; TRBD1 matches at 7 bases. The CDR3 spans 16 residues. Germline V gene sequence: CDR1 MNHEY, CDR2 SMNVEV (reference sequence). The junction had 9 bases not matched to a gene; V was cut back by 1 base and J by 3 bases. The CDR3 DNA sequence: TGTGCCAGCAGTTTATATCGAGGGGGCGATGACTACGAGCAGTACTTC. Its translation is CASSLYRGGDDYEQYF.

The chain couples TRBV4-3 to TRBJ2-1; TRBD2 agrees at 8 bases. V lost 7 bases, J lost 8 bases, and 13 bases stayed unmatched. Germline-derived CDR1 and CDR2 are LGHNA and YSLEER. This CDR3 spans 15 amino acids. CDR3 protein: CASILERGGGHEQFF. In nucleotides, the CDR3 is TGCGCCAGCATCCTCGAGAGGGGCGGGGGGCATGAGCAGTTCTTC.

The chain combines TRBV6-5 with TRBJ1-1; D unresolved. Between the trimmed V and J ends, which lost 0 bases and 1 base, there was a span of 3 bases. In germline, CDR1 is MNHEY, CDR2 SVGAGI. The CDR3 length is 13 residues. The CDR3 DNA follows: TGTGCCAGCAGTTACTCCTCGAACACTGAAGCTTTCTTT. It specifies CASSYSSNTEAFF.

CDR3: CASSPRRAPTDTQYF. CDR3 DNA: TGTGCCAGCAGCCCTAGGCGGGCCCCCACAGATACGCAGTATTTT. The rearrangement links TRBV9 to TRBJ2-3; tentatively, D is TRBD2 (5 bases). The CDR3 totals 15 residues. Germline lookup yields CDR1 SGDLS and CDR2 YYNGEE. Deletions cut 4 bases from V and 2 bases from J, with 14 bases between. The full variable domain, rest sourced from reference TRBV9 and TRBJ2-3, is DSGVTQTPKHLITATGQRVTLRCSPRSGDLSVYWYQQSLDQGLQFLIQYYNGEERAKGNILERFSAQQFPDLHSELNLSSLELGDSALYFCASSPRRAPTDTQYFGPGTRLTVL.

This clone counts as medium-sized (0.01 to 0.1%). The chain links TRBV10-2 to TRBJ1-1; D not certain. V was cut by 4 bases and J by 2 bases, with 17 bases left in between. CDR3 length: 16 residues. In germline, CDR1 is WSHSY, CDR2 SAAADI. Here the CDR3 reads CASSAFTPRGNTEAFF. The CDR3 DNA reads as TGCGCCAGCAGTGCCTTTACACCTCGGGGAAACACTGAAGCTTTCTTT.

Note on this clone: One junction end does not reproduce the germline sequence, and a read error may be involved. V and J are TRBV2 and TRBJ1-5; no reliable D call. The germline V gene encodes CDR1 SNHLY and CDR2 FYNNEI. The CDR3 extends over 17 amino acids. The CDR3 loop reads CASSGIDDNGRYQPQHF. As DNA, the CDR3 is TGCGCCAGCTCCGGAATTGACGACAACGGGAGGTATCAGCCCCAGCATTTT. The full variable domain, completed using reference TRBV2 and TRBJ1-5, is EPEVTQTPSHQVTQMGQEVILRCVPISNHLYFYWYRQILGQKVEFLVSFYNNEISEKSEIFDDQFSVERPDGSNFTLKIRSTKLEDSAMYFCASSGIDDNGRYQPQHFGDGTRLSIL.

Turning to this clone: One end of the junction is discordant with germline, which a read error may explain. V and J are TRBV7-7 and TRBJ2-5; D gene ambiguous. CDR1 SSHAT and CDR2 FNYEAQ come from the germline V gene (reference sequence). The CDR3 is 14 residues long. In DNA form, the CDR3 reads TGTGCTAGCAGCTTAGTTCAGTACCAAGAGACCCAGTACTTC. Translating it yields CASSLVQYQETQYF.

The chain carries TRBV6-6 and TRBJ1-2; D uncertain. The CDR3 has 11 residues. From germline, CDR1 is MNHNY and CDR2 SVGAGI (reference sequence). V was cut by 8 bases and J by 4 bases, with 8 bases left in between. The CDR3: CASLYIYGYTF. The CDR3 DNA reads TGTGCCAGCCTGTACATCTATGGCTACACCTTC.

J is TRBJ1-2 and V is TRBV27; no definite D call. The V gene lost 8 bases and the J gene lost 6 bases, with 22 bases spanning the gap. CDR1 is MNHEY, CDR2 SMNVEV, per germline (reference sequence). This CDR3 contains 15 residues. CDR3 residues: CASSDWREGTDGYTF. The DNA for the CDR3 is TGTGCCAGCTCAGATTGGAGGGAGGGTACGGATGGCTACACCTTC.

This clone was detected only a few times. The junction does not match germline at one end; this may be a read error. As DNA, the CDR3 is TGTGCCAGCAGCTCGATGCCGGGACATGGCGCCTTC. It translates to CASSSMPGHGAF. V gene TRBV7-9 combines with J gene TRBJ1-2; a weak D match, TRBD1 (6 bases). Germline-derived CDR1 and CDR2 are SEHNR and FQNEAQ (reference sequence). This CDR3 has 12 residues. Full variable domain (outside the CDR3, taken from reference TRBV7-9 and TRBJ1-2): DTGVSQNPRHKITKRGQNVTFRCDPISEHNRLYWYRQTLGQGPEFLTYFQNEAQLEKSRLLSDRFSAERPKGSFSTLEIQRTEQGDSAMYLCASSSMPGHGAFGSGTRLTVV.

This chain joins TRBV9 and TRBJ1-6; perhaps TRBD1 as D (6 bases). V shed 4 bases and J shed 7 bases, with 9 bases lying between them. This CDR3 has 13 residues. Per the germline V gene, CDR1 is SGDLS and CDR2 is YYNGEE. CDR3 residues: CASSIQGNSPLHF. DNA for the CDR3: TGTGCCAGCAGCATACAGGGAAATTCACCCCTCCACTTT.

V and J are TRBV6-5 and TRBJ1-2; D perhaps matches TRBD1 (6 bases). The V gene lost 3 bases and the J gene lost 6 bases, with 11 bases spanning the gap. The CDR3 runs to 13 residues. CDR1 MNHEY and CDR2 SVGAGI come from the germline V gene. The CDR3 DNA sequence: TGTGCCAGCAGTTATCAGGGGTCCCATGGCTACACCTTC. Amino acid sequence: CASSYQGSHGYTF.

CDR3 bases: TGTGCCAGCAGCTCGACAGGGAGTATGTTAAATTCACCCCTCCACTTT. Amino acids: CASSSTGSMLNSPLHF. The V and J genes are TRBV5-5 and TRBJ1-6; the match to TRBD1 covers 7 bases. With 3 bases clipped from V and 7 bases from J, the junction kept 10 bases outside the gene matches. This CDR3 comprises 16 residues. CDR1 SGHKS and CDR2 YYEKEE come from the germline V gene (reference sequence).

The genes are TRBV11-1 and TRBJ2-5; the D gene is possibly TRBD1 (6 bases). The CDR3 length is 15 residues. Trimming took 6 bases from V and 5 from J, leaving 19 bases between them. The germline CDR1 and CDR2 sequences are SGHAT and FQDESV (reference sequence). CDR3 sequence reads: CASSLHSGVGETQYF. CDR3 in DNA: TGTGCCAGCAGTCTACACTCAGGGGTCGGGGAGACCCAGTACTTC.

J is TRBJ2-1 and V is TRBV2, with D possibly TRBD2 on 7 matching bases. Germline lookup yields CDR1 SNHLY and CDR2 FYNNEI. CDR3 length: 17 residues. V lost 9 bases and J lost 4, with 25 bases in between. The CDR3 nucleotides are TGTGCCAGTTCCAGTGGATCTGGGAGGGGGACTTACAATGAGCAGTTCTTC. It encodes CASSSGSGRGTYNEQFF.

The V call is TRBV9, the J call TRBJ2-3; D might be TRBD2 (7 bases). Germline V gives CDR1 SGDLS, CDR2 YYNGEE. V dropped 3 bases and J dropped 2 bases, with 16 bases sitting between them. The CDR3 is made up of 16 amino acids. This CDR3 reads CASSGYWGGPTDTQYF. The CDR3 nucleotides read TGTGCCAGCAGCGGGTACTGGGGGGGCCCCACAGATACGCAGTATTTT.

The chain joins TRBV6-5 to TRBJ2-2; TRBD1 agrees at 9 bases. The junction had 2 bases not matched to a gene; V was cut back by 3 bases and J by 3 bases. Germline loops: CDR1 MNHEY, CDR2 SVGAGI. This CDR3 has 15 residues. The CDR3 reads CASSYGTGHTGELFF. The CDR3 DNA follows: TGTGCCAGCAGTTATGGGACAGGGCACACCGGGGAGCTGTTTTTT.

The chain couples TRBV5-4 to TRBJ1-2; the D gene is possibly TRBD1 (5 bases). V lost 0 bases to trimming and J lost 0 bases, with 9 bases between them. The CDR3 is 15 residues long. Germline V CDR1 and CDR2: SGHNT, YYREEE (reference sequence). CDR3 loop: CASSLVDTANYGYTF. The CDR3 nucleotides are TGTGCCAGCAGCTTGGTGGACACAGCTAACTATGGCTACACCTTC.

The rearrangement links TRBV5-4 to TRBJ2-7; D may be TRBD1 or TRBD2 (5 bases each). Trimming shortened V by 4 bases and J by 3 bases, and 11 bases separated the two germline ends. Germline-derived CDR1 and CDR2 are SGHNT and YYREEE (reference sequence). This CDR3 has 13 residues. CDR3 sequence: CASSLGRDYEQYF. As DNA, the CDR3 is TGTGCCAGCAGCCTGGGACGGGACTACGAGCAGTACTTC.

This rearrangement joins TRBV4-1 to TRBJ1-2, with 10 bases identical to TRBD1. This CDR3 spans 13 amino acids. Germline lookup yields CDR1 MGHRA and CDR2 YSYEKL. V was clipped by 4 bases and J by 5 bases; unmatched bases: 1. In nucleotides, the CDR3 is TGCGCCAGCAGCCTGGGACAGGGGTATGGCTACACCTTC. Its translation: CASSLGQGYGYTF.